This entry concerns a single T cell receptor (beta chain). This sample is drawn from a study of blood T cell repertoires in COVID-19. Study context: The origin of the acute and convalescent COVID-19 samples was the United States, Italy and Spain. Sources were T cells, B-cell-depleted T cells, or PBMCs; the material itself was cDNA or gDNA.

In the source study's methods: From reference gene primer amplification, estimates of nucleated cell counts were derived. Here immunoSEQ multiplex PCR was the method, and the copy in TCRdb shows in-frame clones only, minus some. That table is the source of V, J and clone size, and D and trimming were worked out from the DNA. Among about 60,000 clones listed, 70% to 85% were seen once. CDR3 size: 15 residues. Trimming pared 5 bases from V and 2 bases from J, leaving 15 bases between. CDR1 is MNHEY, CDR2 SMNVEV, per germline (reference sequence). The TCR sequence derives from a woman in her sixties or seventies with acute or convalescent COVID-19. The sequenced material came from peripheral blood. This sequence joins TRBV27 and TRBJ2-5, with a possible D match to TRBD1 (6 bases). The CDR3 coding sequence is TGTGCCAGCAGTACCCACGACAGGTTACAAGAGACCCAGTACTTC. It codes for CASSTHDRLQETQYF.